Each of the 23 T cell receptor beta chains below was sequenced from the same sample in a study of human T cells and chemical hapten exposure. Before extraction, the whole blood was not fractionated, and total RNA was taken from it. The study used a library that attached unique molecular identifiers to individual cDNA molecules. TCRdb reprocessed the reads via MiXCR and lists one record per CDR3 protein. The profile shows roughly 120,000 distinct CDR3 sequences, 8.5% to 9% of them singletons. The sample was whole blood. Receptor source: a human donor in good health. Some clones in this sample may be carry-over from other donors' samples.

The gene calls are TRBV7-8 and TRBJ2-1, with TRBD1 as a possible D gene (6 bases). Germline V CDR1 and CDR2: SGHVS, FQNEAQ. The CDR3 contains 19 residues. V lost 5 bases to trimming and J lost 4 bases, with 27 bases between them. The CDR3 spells CASSPWTEGHERAYNEQFF. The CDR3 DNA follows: TGTGCCAGCAGCCCCTGGACAGAAGGACATGAACGGGCGTACAATGAGCAGTTCTTC.

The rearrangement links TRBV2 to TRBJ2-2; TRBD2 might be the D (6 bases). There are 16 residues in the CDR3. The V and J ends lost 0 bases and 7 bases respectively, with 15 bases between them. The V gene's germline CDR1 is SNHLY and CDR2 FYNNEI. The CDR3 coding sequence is TGTGCCAGCAGTGAAGCGAAGCGACTAGGACTCGGGGAGCTGTTTTTT. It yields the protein CASSEAKRLGLGELFF. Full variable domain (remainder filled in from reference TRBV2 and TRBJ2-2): EPEVTQTPSHQVTQMGQEVILRCVPISNHLYFYWYRQILGQKVEFLVSFYNNEISEKSEIFDDQFSVERPDGSNFTLKIRSTKLEDSAMYFCASSEAKRLGLGELFFGEGSRLTVL.

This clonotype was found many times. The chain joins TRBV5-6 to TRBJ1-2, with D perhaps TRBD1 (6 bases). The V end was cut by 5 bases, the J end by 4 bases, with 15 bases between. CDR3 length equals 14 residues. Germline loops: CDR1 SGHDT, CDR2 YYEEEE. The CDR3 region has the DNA TGTGCCAGCAGTTCCGTGGGGGACACCTATGGCTACACCTTC. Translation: CASSSVGDTYGYTF.

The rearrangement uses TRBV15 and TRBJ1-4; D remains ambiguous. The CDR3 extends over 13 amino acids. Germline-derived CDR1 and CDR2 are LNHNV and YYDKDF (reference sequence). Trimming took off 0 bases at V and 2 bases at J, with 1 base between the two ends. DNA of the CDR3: TGTGCCACCAGCAGAGAGACTAATGAAAAACTGTTTTTT. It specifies CATSRETNEKLFF.

CDR3 sequence reads: CASSPRSGRPYEQYF. The DNA for the CDR3 is TGCGCCAGCAGCCCTCGGTCGGGACGGCCCTACGAGCAGTACTTC. The gene calls are TRBV5-1 and TRBJ2-7; TRBD1 or TRBD2 may be the D gene (5 bases each). This CDR3 region has 15 residues. V dropped 4 bases and J dropped 2 bases, with 16 bases sitting between them. Germline V gene lookup returns CDR1 SGHRS and CDR2 YFSETQ.

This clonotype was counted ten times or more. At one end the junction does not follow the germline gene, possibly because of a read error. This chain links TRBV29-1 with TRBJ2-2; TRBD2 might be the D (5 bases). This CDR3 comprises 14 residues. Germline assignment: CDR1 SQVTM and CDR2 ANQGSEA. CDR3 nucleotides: TGCAGCGCCGGGCCGTCCGGGAACCCCGGGGAGCTGTTTTTT. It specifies CSAGPSGNPGELFF.

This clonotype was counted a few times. The CDR3 DNA reads TGTGCCAGCACCGGCGGGGGGATTGAGCAGTACTTC. It is translated as CASTGGGIEQYF. The chain is built from TRBV6-1 and TRBJ2-7, with 8 bases lining up with TRBD2. This CDR3 is built from 12 residues. Germline CDR1 reads MNHNS; CDR2 reads SASEGT. With 7 bases clipped from V and 7 bases from J, the junction kept 6 bases outside the gene matches.

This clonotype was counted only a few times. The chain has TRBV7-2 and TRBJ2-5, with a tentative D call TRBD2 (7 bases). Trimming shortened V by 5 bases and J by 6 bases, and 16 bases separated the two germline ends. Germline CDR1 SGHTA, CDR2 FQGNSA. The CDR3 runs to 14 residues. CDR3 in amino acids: CASSLQGGGKTQYF. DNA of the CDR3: TGTGCCAGCAGCCTACAGGGAGGGGGGAAGACCCAGTACTTC.

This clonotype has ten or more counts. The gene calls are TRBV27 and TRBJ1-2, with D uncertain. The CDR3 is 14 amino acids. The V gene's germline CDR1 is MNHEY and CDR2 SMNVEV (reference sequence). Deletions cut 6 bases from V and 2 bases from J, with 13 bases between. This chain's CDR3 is CASSPLDLNYGYTF. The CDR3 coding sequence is TGTGCCAGCAGCCCCCTTGACCTCAACTATGGCTACACCTTC.

CDR3 region: CASSDRAGEDTGELFF. CDR3 DNA sequence: TGTGCCAGCAGTGACCGGGCGGGAGAGGACACCGGGGAGCTGTTTTTT. This sequence joins TRBV6-4 and TRBJ2-2; 7 nucleotides line up with TRBD2. V gave up 2 bases and J gave up 3 bases; unmatched junction bases: 6. The CDR3 runs 16 residues. Germline V lookup: CDR1 MRHNA, CDR2 SNTAGT.

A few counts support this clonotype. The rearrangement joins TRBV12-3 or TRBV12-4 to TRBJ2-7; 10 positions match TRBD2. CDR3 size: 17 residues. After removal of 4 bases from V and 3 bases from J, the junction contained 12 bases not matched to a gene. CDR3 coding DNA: TGTGCCAGCAGTTCCCTTTCCGGACTAGCGGCAAACTACGAGCAGTACTTC. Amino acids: CASSSLSGLAANYEQYF.

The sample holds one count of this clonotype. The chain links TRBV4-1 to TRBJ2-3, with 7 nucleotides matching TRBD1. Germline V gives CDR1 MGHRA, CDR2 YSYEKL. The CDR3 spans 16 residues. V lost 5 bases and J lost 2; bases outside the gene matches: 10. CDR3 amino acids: CASSKTPGQSTDTQYF. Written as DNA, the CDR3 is TGCGCCAGCAGCAAGACTCCGGGACAGTCCACAGATACGCAGTATTTT.

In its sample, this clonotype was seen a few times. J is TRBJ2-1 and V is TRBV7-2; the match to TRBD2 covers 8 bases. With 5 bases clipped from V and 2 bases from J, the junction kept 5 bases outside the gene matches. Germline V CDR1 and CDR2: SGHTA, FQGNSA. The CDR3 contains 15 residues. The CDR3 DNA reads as TGTGCCAGCAGCCCGAGCGGGAGACCCTACAATGAGCAGTTCTTC. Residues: CASSPSGRPYNEQFF.

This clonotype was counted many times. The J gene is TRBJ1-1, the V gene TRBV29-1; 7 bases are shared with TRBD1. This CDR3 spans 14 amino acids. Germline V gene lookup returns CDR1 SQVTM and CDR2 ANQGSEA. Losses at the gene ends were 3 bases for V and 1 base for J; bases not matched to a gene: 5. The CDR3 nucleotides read TGCAGCGTTGACCCCAGGGGGACGAACACTGAAGCTTTCTTT. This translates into CSVDPRGTNTEAFF.

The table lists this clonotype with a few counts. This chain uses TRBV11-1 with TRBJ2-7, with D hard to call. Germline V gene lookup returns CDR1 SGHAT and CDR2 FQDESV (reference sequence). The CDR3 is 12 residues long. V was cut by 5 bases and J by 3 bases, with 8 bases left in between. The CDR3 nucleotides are TGTGCCAGCAGCCAGCCCTTCTACGAGCAGTACTTC. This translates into CASSQPFYEQYF.

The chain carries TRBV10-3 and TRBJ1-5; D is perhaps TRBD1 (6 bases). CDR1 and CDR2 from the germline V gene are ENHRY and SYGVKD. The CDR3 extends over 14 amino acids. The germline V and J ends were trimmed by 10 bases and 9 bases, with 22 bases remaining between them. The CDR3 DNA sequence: TGTGCCACTTCGAGGGGGAGGGAGGAAGGGCCCCAGCATTTT. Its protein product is CATSRGREEGPQHF.

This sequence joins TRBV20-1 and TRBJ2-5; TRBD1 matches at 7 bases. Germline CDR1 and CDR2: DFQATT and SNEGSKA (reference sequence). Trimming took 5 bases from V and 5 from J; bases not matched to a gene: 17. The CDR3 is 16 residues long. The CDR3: CSAETRDSLIGETQYF. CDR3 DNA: TGCAGTGCTGAAACTCGGGACAGTCTGATCGGGGAGACCCAGTACTTC.

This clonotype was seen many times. DNA of the CDR3: TGTGCCAGCAGTTTAAAACCGACAGGGTCCGGAAACACCATATATTTT. Its protein product is CASSLKPTGSGNTIYF. The chain combines TRBV6-5 with TRBJ1-3; the match to TRBD1 covers 7 bases. The ends lost 4 bases at V and 4 bases at J; junction bases unmatched: 10. This CDR3 spans 16 amino acids. Germline loops: CDR1 MNHEY, CDR2 SVGAGI.

The CDR3 DNA sequence: TGTGCCAGCAGTTACGGGGAGGCGATCACCGGGGAGCTGTTTTTT. Protein sequence: CASSYGEAITGELFF. The chain combines TRBV6-2 or TRBV6-3 with TRBJ2-2, with D perhaps TRBD2 (6 bases). The V gene's germline CDR1 is MNHEY and CDR2 SVGEGT. V dropped 2 bases and J dropped 4 bases, with 11 bases sitting between them. The CDR3 length is 15 residues.

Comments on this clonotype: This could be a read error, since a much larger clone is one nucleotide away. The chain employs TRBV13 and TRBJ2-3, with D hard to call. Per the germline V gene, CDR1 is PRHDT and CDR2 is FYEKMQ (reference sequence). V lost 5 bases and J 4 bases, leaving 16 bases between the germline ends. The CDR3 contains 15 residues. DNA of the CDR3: TGTGCCAGCAGCCATCAAGAGCATAATTCAGATACGCAGTATTTT. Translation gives CASSHQEHNSDTQYF.

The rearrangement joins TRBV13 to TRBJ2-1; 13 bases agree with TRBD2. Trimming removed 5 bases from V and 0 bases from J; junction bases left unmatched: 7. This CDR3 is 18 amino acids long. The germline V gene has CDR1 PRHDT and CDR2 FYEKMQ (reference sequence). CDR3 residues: CASSPTSGGPSSYNEQFF. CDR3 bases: TGTGCCAGCAGCCCGACTAGCGGGGGGCCGAGCTCCTACAATGAGCAGTTCTTC.

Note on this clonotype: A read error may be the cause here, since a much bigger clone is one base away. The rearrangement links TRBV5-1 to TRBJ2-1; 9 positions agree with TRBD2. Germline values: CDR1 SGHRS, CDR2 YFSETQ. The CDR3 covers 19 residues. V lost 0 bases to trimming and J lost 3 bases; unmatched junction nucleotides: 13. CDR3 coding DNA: TGCGCCAGCAGCTTGGAAGGTAGCGGGGGTATAATCAACTACAATGAGCAGTTCTTC. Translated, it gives CASSLEGSGGIINYNEQFF.

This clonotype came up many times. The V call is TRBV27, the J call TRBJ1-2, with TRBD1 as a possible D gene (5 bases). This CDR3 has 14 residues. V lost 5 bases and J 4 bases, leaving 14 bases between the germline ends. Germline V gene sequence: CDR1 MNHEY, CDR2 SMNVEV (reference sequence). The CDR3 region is CASSPPGRIYGYTF. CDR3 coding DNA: TGTGCCAGCAGTCCGCCGGGACGAATCTATGGCTACACCTTC.